Given below is one T cell receptor beta chain in context. TCRdb's table, derived via immunoSEQ multiplex PCR, lists solely in-frame clones and lacks some. This table holds more than 150,000 clones, 70% to 80% found once. This specimen comes from a study of blood T cell repertoires in COVID-19. What was sequenced was PBMCs or T cells enriched from blood (not recorded which). The clonotype was recovered from a woman aged 50 to 60 who had recovered from COVID-19.

The CDR3 reads CASSFPRQGTDTQYF. CDR3 coding DNA: TGTGCCAGCAGTTTCCCTCGACAGGGCACAGATACGCAGTATTTT. The rearrangement uses TRBV28 and TRBJ2-3; tentatively, D is TRBD1 (6 bases). The V gene lost 3 bases and the J gene lost 1 base, with 11 bases spanning the gap. Germline lookup yields CDR1 MDHEN and CDR2 SYDVKM. This CDR3 spans 15 amino acids.